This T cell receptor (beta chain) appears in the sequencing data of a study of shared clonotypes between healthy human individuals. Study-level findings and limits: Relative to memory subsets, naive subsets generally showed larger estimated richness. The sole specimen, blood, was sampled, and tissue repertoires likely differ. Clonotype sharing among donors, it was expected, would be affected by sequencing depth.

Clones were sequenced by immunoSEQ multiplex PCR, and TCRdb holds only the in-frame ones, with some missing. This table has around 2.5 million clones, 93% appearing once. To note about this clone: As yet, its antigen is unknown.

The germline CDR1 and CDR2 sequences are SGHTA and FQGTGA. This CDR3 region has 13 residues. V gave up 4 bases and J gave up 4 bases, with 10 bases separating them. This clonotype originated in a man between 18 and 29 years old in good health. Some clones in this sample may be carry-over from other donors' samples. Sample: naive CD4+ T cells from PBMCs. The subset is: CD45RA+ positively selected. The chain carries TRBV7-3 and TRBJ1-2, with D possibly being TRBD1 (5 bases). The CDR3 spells CASSSGRSYGYTF. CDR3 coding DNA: TGTGCCAGCAGCTCGGGACGGAGCTATGGCTACACCTTC.